The 14 T cell receptor beta chains below all came from one sample that was sequenced in a study of blood T cell repertoires in COVID-19. Some clones are missing from TCRdb's copy, which holds only in-frame ones; the method was immunoSEQ multiplex PCR. The table includes over 150,000 clones, approximately 86% detected once. Input material: peripheral blood. These receptors were collected from a man between 45 and 60 years old with active or convalescent COVID-19.

The sample holds one count of this clone. The rearrangement joins TRBV15 to TRBJ2-1, with 12 bases identical to TRBD2. In germline, CDR1 is LNHNV, CDR2 YYDKDF (reference sequence). There are 15 residues in the CDR3. J was trimmed by 8 bases and V by 5 bases; bases with no gene match: 7. CDR3 sequence: CATSRPSGRAHEQFF. The CDR3 DNA is TGTGCCACCAGCCGACCTAGCGGGAGGGCTCATGAGCAGTTCTTC.

J is TRBJ1-5 and V is TRBV9; 7 bases fit TRBD1. V was clipped by 2 bases and J by 3 bases; unmatched bases: 2. Germline V gene sequence: CDR1 SGDLS, CDR2 YYNGEE. The CDR3 is 14 amino acids. The CDR3 here is CASSVTGDNQPQHF. CDR3 DNA sequence: TGTGCCAGCAGCGTCACAGGGGACAATCAGCCCCAGCATTTT.

The chain combines TRBV6-5 with TRBJ1-1, with 7 positions matching TRBD1. Trimming removed 6 bases from V and 1 base from J; junction bases left unmatched: 8. Per germline, CDR1 MNHEY and CDR2 SVGAGI. This CDR3 contains 15 residues. The CDR3, as DNA: TGTGCCAGCAGAGCAGGGGGGATTCGGAACACTGAAGCTTTCTTT. Encoded protein: CASRAGGIRNTEAFF.

V usage is TRBV7-9 and J usage is TRBJ2-7; TRBD1 might be the D (6 bases). CDR1 and CDR2 from the germline V gene are SEHNR and FQNEAQ (reference sequence). V was shortened by 10 bases and J by 0 bases, with 16 bases between the two germline ends. This CDR3 is 14 amino acids long. The CDR3 spells CANPHDRYSYEQYF. CDR3 nucleotide sequence: TGTGCCAATCCACATGACAGGTACTCCTACGAGCAGTACTTC. Full variable domain (rest looked up from reference TRBV7-9 and TRBJ2-7): DTGVSQNPRHKITKRGQNVTFRCDPISEHNRLYWYRQTLGQGPEFLTYFQNEAQLEKSRLLSDRFSAERPKGSFSTLEIQRTEQGDSAMYLCANPHDRYSYEQYFGPGTRLTVT.

The CDR3 bases are TGTGCCAGCAGCCAAGTCCGCGGGCCTCCTGGCTACACCTTC. Amino acids: CASSQVRGPPGYTF. This chain links TRBV14 with TRBJ1-2; no reliable D call. Germline V gives CDR1 SGHDN, CDR2 FVKESK. With 1 base removed from V and 7 bases from J, the gap between germline ends came to 13 bases. The CDR3 length is 14 residues.

The chain has TRBV4-1 and TRBJ1-4; TRBD1 might be the D (6 bases). The CDR3 is made up of 16 amino acids. V lost 1 base and J lost 0, with 9 bases in between. Germline assignment: CDR1 MGHRA and CDR2 YSYEKL. Here the CDR3 reads CASSQGQGPTNEKLFF. The CDR3 nucleotides read TGCGCCAGCAGCCAAGGCCAGGGGCCAACTAATGAAAAACTGTTTTTT.

The chain's CDR3 is CASSLGLGASYEQYF. CDR3 sequence (DNA): TGTGCCAGCAGCTTGGGGCTGGGGGCTTCCTACGAGCAGTACTTC. The chain carries TRBV5-4 and TRBJ2-7; tentatively, D is TRBD1 (6 bases). The CDR3 has 15 residues. V lost 0 bases and J 1 base, leaving 11 bases between the germline ends. Germline CDR1 SGHNT, CDR2 YYREEE (reference sequence).

The genes are TRBV5-5 and TRBJ2-7, with D perhaps TRBD1 (5 bases). Looked up from germline, CDR1 is SGHKS and CDR2 is YYEKEE (reference sequence). The CDR3 is made up of 15 amino acids. Trimming pared 0 bases from V and 5 bases from J, leaving 15 bases between. The CDR3 spells CASSLGGTMTDEQYF. CDR3 bases: TGTGCCAGCAGCTTGGGGGGCACTATGACGGACGAGCAGTACTTC.

This clone was seen a single time. The chain uses TRBV28 and TRBJ2-7; possibly TRBD2 for D (5 bases). The CDR3 has 12 residues. With 7 bases removed from V and 5 bases from J, the gap between germline ends came to 12 bases. Germline V gene lookup returns CDR1 MDHEN and CDR2 SYDVKM. CDR3 sequence: CASKGGPHEQYF. The CDR3 coding sequence is TGTGCCAGCAAAGGAGGTCCCCACGAGCAGTACTTC.

The chain uses TRBV12-3 or TRBV12-4 and TRBJ2-2; D is perhaps TRBD2 (5 bases). Trimming took off 11 bases at V and 8 bases at J, with 18 bases between the two ends. The CDR3 loop spans 13 amino acids. The chain's CDR3 is CAGGPSASGELFF. The CDR3 region has the DNA TGTGCCGGCGGGCCGTCGGCTTCTGGGGAGCTGTTTTTT.

The chain combines TRBV6-5 with TRBJ2-7; D possibly corresponds to TRBD1 (6 bases). This CDR3 region has 15 residues. Germline V CDR1 and CDR2: MNHEY, SVGAGI. Trimming removed 2 bases at V and 2 bases at J, with 13 bases between. The CDR3 loop reads CASSYRPGQTYEQYF. In nucleotides, the CDR3 is TGTGCCAGCAGTTACCGCCCAGGACAGACCTACGAGCAGTACTTC.

The chain joins TRBV23-1 to TRBJ2-5; D might be TRBD1 (6 bases). TRBV23-1 is an open reading frame, and its role is uncertain. The CDR3 is 14 residues long. The V end lost 6 bases, the J end lost 3 bases, and 14 bases lay between the germline ends. The CDR3 loop is CASRRAPGEETQYF. The CDR3 DNA reads as TGCGCCAGCAGGAGGGCCCCAGGGGAAGAGACCCAGTACTTC.

The chain is built from TRBV5-6 and TRBJ2-5; a weak D match, TRBD1 (5 bases). Trimming pared 5 bases from V and 3 bases from J, leaving 14 bases between. The CDR3 contains 14 residues. Germline CDR1 reads SGHDT; CDR2 reads YYEEEE. Here the CDR3 DNA reads TGTGCCAGCAGTTTTCTGGGGCCAGAAGAGACCCAGTACTTC. Translated, it gives CASSFLGPEETQYF.

The chain is built from TRBV7-3 and TRBJ2-3; TRBD1 agrees at 8 bases. V gave up 4 bases and J gave up 1 base; unmatched junction bases: 7. The CDR3 sequence is 16 residues long. Germline CDR1 and CDR2: SGHTA and FQGTGA. CDR3 residues: CASSSRTGSGTDTQYF. Written as DNA, the CDR3 is TGTGCCAGCAGCTCGAGGACAGGGAGTGGCACAGATACGCAGTATTTT.